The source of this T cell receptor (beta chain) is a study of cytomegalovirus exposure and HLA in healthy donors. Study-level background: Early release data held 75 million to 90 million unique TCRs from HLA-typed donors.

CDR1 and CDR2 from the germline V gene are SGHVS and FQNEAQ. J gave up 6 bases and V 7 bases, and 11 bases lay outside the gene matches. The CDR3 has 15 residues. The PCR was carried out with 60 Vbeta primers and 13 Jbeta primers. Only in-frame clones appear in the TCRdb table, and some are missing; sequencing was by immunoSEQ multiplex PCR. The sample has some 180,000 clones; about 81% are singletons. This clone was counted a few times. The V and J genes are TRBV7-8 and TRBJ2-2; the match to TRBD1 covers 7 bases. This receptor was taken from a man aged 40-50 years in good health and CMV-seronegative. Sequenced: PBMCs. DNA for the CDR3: TGTGCCAGCACCGAGGGGGCAGGGAAGGCCGGGGAGCTGTTTTTT. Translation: CASTEGAGKAGELFF.